This T cell receptor beta chain appears in the sequencing data of a study of OX40 agonist ivuxolimab in advanced cancers. V gave up 5 bases and J gave up 2 bases, with 10 bases separating them. The germline CDR1 and CDR2 sequences are PRHDT and FYEKMQ (reference sequence). The CDR3 runs 13 residues. Notes on the study in general: Which antigen the expanded peripheral T cells recognized is unknown.

The table came from immunoSEQ multiplex PCR; TCRdb's copy has only in-frame clones and leaves some out. The repertoire consists of around 94,000 clones, with about 93% occurring once and the leading ten covering about 0.73%. About this clone: What it binds is not known.

This sample comprised CD4+ or CD8+ T cells sorted from blood, obtained in a trial of the OX40 agonist ivuxolimab. The chain employs TRBV13 and TRBJ2-7; no firm D call. This TCR derives from an adult with an advanced solid tumor such as melanoma, head and neck, liver or kidney cancer. The CDR3 DNA is TGTGCCAGCAGCCTACGTGGACCCTACGAGCAGTACTTC. Its translation is CASSLRGPYEQYF.